A selection of T cell receptor beta chains follows, all from one sample in a study of T-cell memory formation after mild COVID-19. TCRdb reanalysed the 5' RACE reads using MiXCR and keeps one entry per CDR3 protein. Counted here are approximately 250,000 distinct CDR3 sequences, 15% to 20% occurring once; the ten biggest clones make up about a fifth. The sample was PBMCs or a T cell subset sorted from them (not recorded which). Source of these receptors: a man in his late teens or twenties who had mild COVID-19 (a few samples of this study predate the infection). Cell type and time point are not known. CDR3s include the opening cysteine and the closing phenylalanine or tryptophan. Clone size is not always given. Where it is, it says once, few, many or a class for expanded clones.

j_gene: TRBJ2-3; v_gene: TRBV7-6; abundance: many; CDR3aa: CASSSRVTDTQYF
j_gene: TRBJ2-3; v_gene: TRBV7-3; abundance: many; CDR3aa: CASSSPGADTQYF
j_gene: TRBJ1-5; v_gene: TRBV6-1; abundance: few; CDR3aa: CASTRQGTQPQHF
j_gene: TRBJ2-1; v_gene: TRBV4-1; abundance: many; CDR3aa: CASSQVDLVSYNEQFF
j_gene: TRBJ1-2; v_gene: TRBV11-2; abundance: NA; CDR3aa: CASSISDGISGNWGGYTF
j_gene: TRBJ2-5; v_gene: TRBV15; abundance: NA; CDR3aa: CATSRGSGRGETQYF
j_gene: TRBJ2-2; v_gene: TRBV11-1; abundance: few; CDR3aa: CASSLGRGEETGELFF
j_gene: TRBJ2-3; v_gene: TRBV4-1; abundance: NA; CDR3aa: CASSLSRLQRGATDTQYF
j_gene: TRBJ1-1; v_gene: TRBV27; abundance: many; CDR3aa: CASSFRRESEAFF
j_gene: TRBJ1-5; v_gene: TRBV27; abundance: few; CDR3aa: CASSLSWGQPQHF
j_gene: TRBJ1-2; v_gene: TRBV20-1; abundance: few; CDR3aa: CSARAWGNRLGYTF
j_gene: TRBJ2-3; v_gene: TRBV6-5; abundance: few; CDR3aa: CASTNSYTQYF
j_gene: TRBJ2-3; v_gene: TRBV6-5; abundance: few; CDR3aa: CASSTTGRTTDTQYF
j_gene: TRBJ1-2; v_gene: TRBV18; abundance: NA; CDR3aa: CASSGQATDYGYTF
j_gene: TRBJ2-5; v_gene: TRBV12-3/TRBV12-4; abundance: few; CDR3aa: CASSQNLGETQYF
j_gene: TRBJ1-1; v_gene: TRBV7-2; abundance: NA; CDR3aa: CASSLYRNSEAFF
j_gene: TRBJ2-1; v_gene: TRBV5-1; abundance: many; CDR3aa: CASRIRVRGGSYNEQFF
j_gene: TRBJ1-6; v_gene: TRBV7-8; abundance: NA; CDR3aa: CASSYTDRAANSPLHF
j_gene: TRBJ2-5; v_gene: TRBV18; abundance: few; CDR3aa: CASSPQTGTEETQYF
j_gene: TRBJ1-1; v_gene: TRBV12-3/TRBV12-4; abundance: NA; CDR3aa: CASRIQLNTEAFF
j_gene: TRBJ2-1; v_gene: TRBV4-1; abundance: few; CDR3aa: CASSPSPGLWYEQFF
j_gene: TRBJ1-1; v_gene: TRBV14; abundance: few; CDR3aa: CASSQGTGLGTESFF
j_gene: TRBJ1-5; v_gene: TRBV10-3; abundance: NA; CDR3aa: CAISDRSSNQPQHF
j_gene: TRBJ1-1; v_gene: TRBV20-1; abundance: NA; CDR3aa: CSATGFHQAFF
j_gene: TRBJ1-5; v_gene: TRBV3-1; abundance: NA; CDR3aa: CASSQDYPSPQHF
j_gene: TRBJ2-7; v_gene: TRBV5-1; abundance: NA; CDR3aa: CASSLARGLRGFYEQYF
j_gene: TRBJ1-4; v_gene: TRBV4-2; abundance: few; CDR3aa: CASSQGGATNEKLFF
j_gene: TRBJ1-4; v_gene: TRBV7-2; abundance: NA; CDR3aa: CASSPTGGSSTEKLFF
j_gene: TRBJ2-3; v_gene: TRBV3-1; abundance: NA; CDR3aa: CASIRVGTDTQYF
j_gene: TRBJ2-1; v_gene: TRBV12-3/TRBV12-4; abundance: NA; CDR3aa: CASSHTDYNEQFF
j_gene: TRBJ2-7; v_gene: TRBV10-3; abundance: NA; CDR3aa: CAISDPRGASSYEQYF
j_gene: TRBJ2-7; v_gene: TRBV7-2; abundance: few; CDR3aa: CASSLGTSSYYEQYF
j_gene: TRBJ1-1; v_gene: TRBV4-3; abundance: NA; CDR3aa: CASSHTGTGYTEAFF